The 13 T cell receptor beta chains listed next were all sequenced from one sample in a study of technical replicates of blood from a few donors. The table came from immunoSEQ multiplex PCR; TCRdb's copy has only in-frame clones and leaves some out. Of tens of thousands of clones in the sample, around 87% were seen once. Sequencing input: PBMCs. These receptors were taken from a human donor in good health. Some clones in this sample may be carry-over from other donors' samples.

The chain recombines TRBV5-6 with TRBJ1-4; a weak D match, TRBD1 (5 bases). The CDR3 is made up of 17 amino acids. Trimming cost V 4 bases and J 3 bases, with 19 bases left between them. CDR1 and CDR2 (germline): SGHDT, YYEEEE. The CDR3: CASSAVAKGNANEKLFF. The CDR3 coding sequence is TGTGCCAGCAGCGCTGTTGCCAAGGGGAATGCTAATGAAAAACTGTTTTTT.

CDR3 sequence (DNA): TGTGCCAGCAGCTTTAAGCCCCCGGAGACCCAGTACTTC. Protein product: CASSFKPPETQYF. V and J are TRBV7-2 and TRBJ2-5, with D uncertain. Between the trimmed V and J ends, which lost 3 bases and 5 bases, there was a span of 10 bases. The V gene's germline CDR1 is SGHTA and CDR2 FQGNSA. This CDR3 is 13 amino acids long.

The rearrangement links TRBV15 to TRBJ1-2, with 12 bases that match TRBD1. J gave up 4 bases and V 6 bases, and 12 bases lay outside the gene matches. Germline values: CDR1 LNHNV, CDR2 YYDKDF (reference sequence). This CDR3 has 17 residues. The CDR3 DNA sequence: TGTGCCACCAGACCCGGGACAGGGGGCCTTAATTTCTATGGCTACACCTTC. This translates into CATRPGTGGLNFYGYTF.

This chain uses TRBV5-1 with TRBJ1-4; 12 bases are a match to TRBD1. The CDR3 runs to 15 residues. With 3 bases clipped from V and 8 bases from J, the junction kept 5 bases outside the gene matches. Per germline, CDR1 SGHRS and CDR2 YFSETQ. The CDR3 loop is CASSWGDRGQEKLFF. The DNA for the CDR3 is TGCGCCAGCAGCTGGGGGGACAGGGGGCAGGAAAAACTGTTTTTT.

The CDR3 loop is CASSDATMTRKNTEAFF. CDR3 DNA sequence: TGTGCCAGCAGTGACGCGACAATGACAAGAAAGAACACTGAAGCTTTCTTT. The chain carries TRBV6-4 and TRBJ1-1, with D hard to call. Germline CDR1 reads MRHNA; CDR2 reads SNTAGT. The CDR3 contains 17 residues. Trimming left V 2 bases short and J 1 base short, with 17 bases between.

The chain combines TRBV7-2 with TRBJ1-4, with D possibly TRBD1 on 5 matching bases. Germline-derived CDR1 and CDR2 are SGHTA and FQGNSA. V lost 5 bases and J 6 bases, leaving 13 bases between the germline ends. The CDR3 runs 14 residues. CDR3 nucleotide sequence: TGTGCCAGCAGCATTACAGGTTTGGATGAAAAACTGTTTTTT. Its protein product is CASSITGLDEKLFF.

The chain joins TRBV5-1 to TRBJ2-7; TRBD1 aligns across 7 bases. The CDR3 is 15 residues long. J lost 0 bases, V lost 3 bases, and 6 bases had no gene match. CDR1 is SGHRS, CDR2 YFSETQ, per germline. Here the CDR3 DNA reads TGCGCCAGCAGCTCCGGACAGGTCAGCTCCTACGAGCAGTACTTC. This gives the protein CASSSGQVSSYEQYF.

This clone showed up just once. The chain carries TRBV7-9 and TRBJ2-1; 13 nucleotides line up with TRBD2. Germline V gives CDR1 SEHNR, CDR2 FQNEAQ (reference sequence). The CDR3 covers 16 residues. V shed 6 bases, J shed 3 bases, and the junction held 5 bases outside the gene matches. The CDR3 protein is CASRPTSGRDYNEQFF. CDR3 bases: TGTGCCAGCAGGCCCACTAGCGGGAGGGACTACAATGAGCAGTTCTTC.

There are a few counts of this clone. The gene calls are TRBV10-3 and TRBJ1-5; TRBD1 matches at 7 bases. The junction had 2 bases not matched to a gene; V was cut back by 0 bases and J by 6 bases. Germline V lookup: CDR1 ENHRY, CDR2 SYGVKD. CDR3 length: 14 amino acids. The CDR3 DNA follows: TGTGCCATCAGTGAGTCAAGGGGGCCTCAGCCCCAGCATTTT. It is translated as CAISESRGPQPQHF.

V gene TRBV6-1 combines with J gene TRBJ2-3; 8 bases align to TRBD2. V lost 6 bases, J lost 4 bases, and 6 bases stayed unmatched. Germline-derived CDR1 and CDR2 are MNHNS and SASEGT. The CDR3 has 14 residues. In nucleotides, the CDR3 is TGTGCCAGCAGGTCGAGCGGGAGACCAGATACGCAGTATTTT. Translated: CASRSSGRPDTQYF.

In the case of this clone: At the DNA level, this CDR3 is encoded by other sequences in the same sample as well. The V and J genes are TRBV5-1 and TRBJ1-3; no definite D call. Germline V CDR1 and CDR2: SGHRS, YFSETQ. This CDR3 has 14 residues. V lost 5 bases to trimming and J lost 1 base, with 10 bases between them. The CDR3 sequence: CASSSGWSGNTIYF. The CDR3 coding sequence is TGCGCCAGCAGTTCCGGGTGGTCTGGAAACACCATATATTTT.

The chain has TRBV7-2 and TRBJ2-7, with TRBD1 as a possible D gene (6 bases). The V gene lost 3 bases and the J gene lost 2 bases, with 14 bases spanning the gap. Per germline, CDR1 SGHTA and CDR2 FQGNSA. This CDR3 has 15 residues. CDR3: CASSFNREVPYEQYF. The CDR3 coding sequence is TGTGCCAGCAGCTTCAACAGGGAAGTCCCCTACGAGCAGTACTTC.

This clone was counted between two and nine times. CDR3 sequence: CASSSGQGQAFF. CDR3 bases: TGTGCCAGCAGCTCCGGACAGGGTCAAGCTTTCTTT. This chain connects TRBV7-3 to TRBJ1-1, with TRBD1 matching over 8 bases. Per the germline V gene, CDR1 is SGHTA and CDR2 is FQGTGA. With V trimmed by 4 bases and J by 9 bases, 4 bases remained unmatched. There are 12 residues in the CDR3.